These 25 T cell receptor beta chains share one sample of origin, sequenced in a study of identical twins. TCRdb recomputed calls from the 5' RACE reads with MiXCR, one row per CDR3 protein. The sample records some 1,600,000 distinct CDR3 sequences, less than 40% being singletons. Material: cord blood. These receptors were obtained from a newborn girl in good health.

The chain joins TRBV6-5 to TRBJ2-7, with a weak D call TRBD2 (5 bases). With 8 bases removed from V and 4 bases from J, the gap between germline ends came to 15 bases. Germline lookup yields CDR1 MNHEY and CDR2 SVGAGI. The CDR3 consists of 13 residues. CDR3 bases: TGTGCCAGCGGTCAAGGACCGGGGTACGAGCAGTACTTC. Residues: CASGQGPGYEQYF.

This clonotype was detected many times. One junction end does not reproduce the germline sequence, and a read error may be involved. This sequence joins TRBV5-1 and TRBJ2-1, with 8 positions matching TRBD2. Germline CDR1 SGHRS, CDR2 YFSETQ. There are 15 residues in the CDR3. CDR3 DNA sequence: TGTGCCAGCAGCTTAGCGGCTAGCGGGTACAATGAGCAGTTCTTC. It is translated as CASSLAASGYNEQFF.

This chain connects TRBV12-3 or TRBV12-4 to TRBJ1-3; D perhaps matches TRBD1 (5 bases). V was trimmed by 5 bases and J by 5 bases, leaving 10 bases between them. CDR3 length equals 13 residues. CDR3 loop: CASSGGPRNTIYF. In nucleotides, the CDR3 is TGTGCCAGCAGTGGGGGACCGCGAAACACCATATATTTT.

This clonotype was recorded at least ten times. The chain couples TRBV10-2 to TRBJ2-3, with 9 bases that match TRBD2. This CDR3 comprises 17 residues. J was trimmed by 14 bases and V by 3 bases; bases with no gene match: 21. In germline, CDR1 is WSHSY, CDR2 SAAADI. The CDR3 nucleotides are TGCGCCAGCAGTGATCCCCGAACCTCCCTAGCGGGGAAATATCGGTATTTT. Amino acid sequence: CASSDPRTSLAGKYRYF.

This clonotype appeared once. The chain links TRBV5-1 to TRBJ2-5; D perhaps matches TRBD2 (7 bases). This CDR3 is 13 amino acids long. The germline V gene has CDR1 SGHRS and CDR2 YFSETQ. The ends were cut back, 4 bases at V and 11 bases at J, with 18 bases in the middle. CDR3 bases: TGCGCCAGCAGCCGCGGGGGCTACAATGAGCAGTACTTC. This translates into CASSRGGYNEQYF.

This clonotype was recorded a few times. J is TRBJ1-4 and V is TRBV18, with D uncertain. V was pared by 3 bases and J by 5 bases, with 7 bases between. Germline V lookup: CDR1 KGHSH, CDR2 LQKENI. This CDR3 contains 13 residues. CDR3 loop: CASSPLGNEKLFF. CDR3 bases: TGTGCCAGCTCACCGTTAGGAAATGAAAAACTGTTTTTT.

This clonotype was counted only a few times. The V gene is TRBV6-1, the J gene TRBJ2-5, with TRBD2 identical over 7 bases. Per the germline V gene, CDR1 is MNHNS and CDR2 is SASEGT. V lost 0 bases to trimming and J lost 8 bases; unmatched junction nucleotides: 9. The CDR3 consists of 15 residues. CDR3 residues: CASSEAVVGGLTQYF. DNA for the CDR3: TGTGCCAGCAGTGAAGCGGTTGTCGGGGGGTTAACCCAGTACTTC.

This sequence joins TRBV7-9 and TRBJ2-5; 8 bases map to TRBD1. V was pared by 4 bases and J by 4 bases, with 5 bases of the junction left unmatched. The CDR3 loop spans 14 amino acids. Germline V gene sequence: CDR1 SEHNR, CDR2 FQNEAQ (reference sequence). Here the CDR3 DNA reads TGTGCCAGCAGCTACGGACAGGGAGGAGAGACCCAGTACTTC. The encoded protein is CASSYGQGGETQYF.

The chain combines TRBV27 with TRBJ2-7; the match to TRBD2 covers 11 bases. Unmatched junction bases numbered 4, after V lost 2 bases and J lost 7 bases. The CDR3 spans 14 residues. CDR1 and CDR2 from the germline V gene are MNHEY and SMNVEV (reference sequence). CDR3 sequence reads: CASSLLAGGDEQYF. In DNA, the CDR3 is TGTGCCAGCAGTTTACTAGCGGGAGGCGATGAGCAGTACTTC.

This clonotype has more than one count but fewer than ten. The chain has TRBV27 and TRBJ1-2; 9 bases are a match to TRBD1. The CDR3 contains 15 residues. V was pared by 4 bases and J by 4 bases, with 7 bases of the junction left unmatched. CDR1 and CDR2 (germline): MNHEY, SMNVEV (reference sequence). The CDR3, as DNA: TGTGCCAGCAGTTCCCCTGCACAGGGGGCCTATGGCTACACCTTC. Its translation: CASSSPAQGAYGYTF.

This CDR3 reads CASSYGLVPLYEQYF. The CDR3 coding sequence is TGTGCCAGCAGTTACGGACTAGTCCCTCTCTACGAGCAGTACTTC. This chain connects TRBV6-5 to TRBJ2-4; the match to TRBD2 covers 7 bases. The assigned J gene may be wrong: the sequence end matches TRBJ2-7 better. The CDR3 is made up of 15 amino acids. Germline-derived CDR1 and CDR2 are MNHEY and SVGAGI.

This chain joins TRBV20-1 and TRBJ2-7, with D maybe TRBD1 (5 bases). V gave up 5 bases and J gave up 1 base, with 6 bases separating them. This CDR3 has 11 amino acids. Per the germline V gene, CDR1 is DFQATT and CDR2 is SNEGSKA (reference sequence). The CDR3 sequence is CSAGASYEQYF. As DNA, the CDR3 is TGCAGTGCTGGGGCTTCCTACGAGCAGTACTTC.

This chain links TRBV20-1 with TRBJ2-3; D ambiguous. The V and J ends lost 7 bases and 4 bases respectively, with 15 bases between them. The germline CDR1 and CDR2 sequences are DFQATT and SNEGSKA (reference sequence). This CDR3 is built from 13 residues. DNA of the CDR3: TGCAGTGGACTCCCGAACCTCGCAGATACGCAGTATTTT. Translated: CSGLPNLADTQYF.

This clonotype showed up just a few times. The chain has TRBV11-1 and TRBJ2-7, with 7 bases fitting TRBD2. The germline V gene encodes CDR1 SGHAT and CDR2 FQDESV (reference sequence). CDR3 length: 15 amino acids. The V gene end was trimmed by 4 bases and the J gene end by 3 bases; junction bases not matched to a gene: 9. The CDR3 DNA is TGTGCCAGCAGCTCCGCGTCCAGGGAGGGCTACGAGCAGTACTTC. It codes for CASSSASREGYEQYF.

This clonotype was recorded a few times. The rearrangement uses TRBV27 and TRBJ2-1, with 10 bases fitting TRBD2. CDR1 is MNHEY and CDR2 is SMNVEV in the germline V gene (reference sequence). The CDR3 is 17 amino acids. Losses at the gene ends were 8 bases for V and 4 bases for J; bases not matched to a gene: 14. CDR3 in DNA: TGTGCCAGCCGGGACAGGCTTACTAGCGGGGATTACAATGAGCAGTTCTTC. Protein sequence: CASRDRLTSGDYNEQFF.

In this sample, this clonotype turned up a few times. The CDR3 DNA reads as TGCAGTGCTAGAGTGAGTGGCAGCCTGAACACTGAAGCTTTCTTT. It translates to CSARVSGSLNTEAFF. The V and J genes are TRBV20-1 and TRBJ1-1; D uncertain. Germline V gene sequence: CDR1 DFQATT, CDR2 SNEGSKA (reference sequence). This CDR3 is 15 amino acids long. The germline V and J ends were trimmed by 1 base and 0 bases, with 12 bases remaining between them.

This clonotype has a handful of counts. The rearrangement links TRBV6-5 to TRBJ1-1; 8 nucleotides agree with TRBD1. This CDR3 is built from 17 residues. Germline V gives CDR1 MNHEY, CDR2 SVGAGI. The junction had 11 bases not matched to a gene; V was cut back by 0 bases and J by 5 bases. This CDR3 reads CASSYSGQGPSGTEAFF. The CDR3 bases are TGTGCCAGCAGTTACTCCGGACAGGGACCAAGCGGAACTGAAGCTTTCTTT.

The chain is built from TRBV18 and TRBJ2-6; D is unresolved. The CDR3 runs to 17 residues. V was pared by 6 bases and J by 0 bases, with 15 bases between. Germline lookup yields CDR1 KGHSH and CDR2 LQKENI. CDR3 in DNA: TGTGCCAGCTCTCCCAACGGACGGTTCTCTGGGGCCAACGTCCTGACTTTC. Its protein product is CASSPNGRFSGANVLTF.

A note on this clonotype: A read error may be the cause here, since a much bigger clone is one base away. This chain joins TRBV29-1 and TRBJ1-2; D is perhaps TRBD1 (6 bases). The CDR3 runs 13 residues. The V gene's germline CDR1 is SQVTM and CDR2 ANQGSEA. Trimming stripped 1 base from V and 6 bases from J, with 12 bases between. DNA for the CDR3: TGCAGCGTTGAAGGTGAGACAGGCGATGGCTACACCTTC. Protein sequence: CSVEGETGDGYTF.

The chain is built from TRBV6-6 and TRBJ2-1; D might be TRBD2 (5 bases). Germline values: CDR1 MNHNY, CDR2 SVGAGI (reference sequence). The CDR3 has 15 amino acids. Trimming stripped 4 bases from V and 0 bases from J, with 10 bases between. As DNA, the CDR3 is TGTGCCAGCAGTTCCCGACTACCCTCCTACAATGAGCAGTTCTTC. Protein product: CASSSRLPSYNEQFF.

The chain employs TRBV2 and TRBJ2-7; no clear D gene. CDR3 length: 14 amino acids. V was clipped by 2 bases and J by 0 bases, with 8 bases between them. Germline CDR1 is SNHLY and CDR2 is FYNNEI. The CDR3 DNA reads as TGTGCCAGCAGTGAATTAAGTTTCTCCTACGAGCAGTACTTC. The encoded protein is CASSELSFSYEQYF. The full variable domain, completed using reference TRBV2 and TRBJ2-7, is EPEVTQTPSHQVTQMGQEVILRCVPISNHLYFYWYRQILGQKVEFLVSFYNNEISEKSEIFDDQFSVERPDGSNFTLKIRSTKLEDSAMYFCASSELSFSYEQYFGPGTRLTVT.

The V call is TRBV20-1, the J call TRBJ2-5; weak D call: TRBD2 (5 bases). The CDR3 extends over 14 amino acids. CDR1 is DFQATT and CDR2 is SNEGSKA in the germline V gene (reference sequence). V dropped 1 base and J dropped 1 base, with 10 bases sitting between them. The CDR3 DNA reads TGCAGTGCTAGAGGGGGAGCTACCCAAGAGACCCAGTACTTC. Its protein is CSARGGATQETQYF.

The CDR3 nucleotides read TGTGCCATCAGTGGGACAGGGCCCCACGAGCAGTACTTC. This translates into CAISGTGPHEQYF. The J gene is TRBJ2-7, the V gene TRBV10-3, with 8 bases matching TRBD1. The V gene's germline CDR1 is ENHRY and CDR2 SYGVKD. The CDR3 spans 13 residues. V shed 4 bases, J shed 5 bases, and the junction held 4 bases outside the gene matches.

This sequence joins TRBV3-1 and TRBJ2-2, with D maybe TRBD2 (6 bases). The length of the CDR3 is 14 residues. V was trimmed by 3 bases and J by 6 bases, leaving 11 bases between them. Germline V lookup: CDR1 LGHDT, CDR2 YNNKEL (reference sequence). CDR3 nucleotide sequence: TGTGCCAGCAGCCAGACTAGTTTGCCCGGGGAGCTGTTTTTT. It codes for CASSQTSLPGELFF.

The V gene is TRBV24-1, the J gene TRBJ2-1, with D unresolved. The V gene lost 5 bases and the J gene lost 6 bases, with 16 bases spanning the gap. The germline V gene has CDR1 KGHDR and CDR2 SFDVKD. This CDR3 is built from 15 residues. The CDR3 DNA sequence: TGTGCCACCAGTGGTTCAAGGGCTCCGACCAATGAGCAGTTCTTC. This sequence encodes CATSGSRAPTNEQFF.